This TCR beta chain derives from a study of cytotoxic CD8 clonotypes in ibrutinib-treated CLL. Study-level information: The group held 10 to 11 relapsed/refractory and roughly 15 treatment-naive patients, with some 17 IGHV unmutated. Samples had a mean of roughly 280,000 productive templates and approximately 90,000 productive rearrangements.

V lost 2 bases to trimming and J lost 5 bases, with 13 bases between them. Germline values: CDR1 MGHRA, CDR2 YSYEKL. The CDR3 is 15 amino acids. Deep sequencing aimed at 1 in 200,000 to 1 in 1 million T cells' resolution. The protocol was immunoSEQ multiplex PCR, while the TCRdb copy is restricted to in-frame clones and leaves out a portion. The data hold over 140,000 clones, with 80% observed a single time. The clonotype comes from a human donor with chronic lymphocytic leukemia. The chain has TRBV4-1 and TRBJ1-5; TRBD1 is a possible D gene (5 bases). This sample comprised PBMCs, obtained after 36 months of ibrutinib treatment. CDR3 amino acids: CASSQLQGGDQPQHF. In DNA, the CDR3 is TGCGCCAGCAGCCAACTCCAGGGAGGCGATCAGCCCCAGCATTTT.